This T cell receptor (beta chain) emerged from a study of blood T cell repertoires in COVID-19 (dated by TCRdb to between 2020 and 2021). Broadly, across the study: Samples from collaborators originated in the United States, Italy and Spain and spanned both the acute and convalescent phases of COVID-19. The dataset comprised deeply sampled blood TCRbeta repertoires from subjects exposed to, actively infected with, or recovered from COVID-19. HLA class I and class II types, where available, came from metadata supplied by the sample provider rather than from assay-based typing. Nearly every sample came with metadata listing a de-identified subject ID, COVID-19 status, age in years and sex. The prospective study material was composed of cDNA or gDNA derived from T cells, B-cell-depleted T cells, or PBMCs. Samples came from the ongoing ImmuneRACE study (first 160 participants) plus 1,254 subjects from 6 global collaborators. The repertoires were released in a freely available public database meant as a resource for research on the immune response to SARS-CoV-2. General study outcomes and caveats: How much clinical and demographic metadata was included differed by source and by participant, and the metadata was provided uncurated.

TCRbeta CDR3 regions were amplified from genomic DNA using the immunoSEQ Assay, a bias-controlled multiplex PCR. Per the authors' processing: The number of nucleated cells in each sample was estimated from the amplification of reference gene primers within the assay. Sequence reads were collapsed and filtered to measure the absolute abundance of every unique TCRbeta CDR3 rearrangement. For each sample, productive Simpson clonality was calculated as the square root of Simpson's diversity index over productive rearrangements. Imported from immuneACCESS, the table was reduced by TCRdb to in-frame sequences with V and J called. These copies leave out some clones; in studies compared against another copy, an unresolved V gene accounts for under half, and the cause of the remainder is not known. V, J and clone size are taken as reported in that table, and D and trimming were inferred from the DNA itself. Recorded for this sample are 250,000 to 350,000 clones; 70% to 90% of them occurred a single time. Approximately 7.8% of the sample lies in the top ten.

Another Seattle source contributed samples from volunteer blood donors who had recovered from COVID-19. Each collaborating institution followed its own protocols to collect whole blood in K2EDTA tubes. For TCRbeta analysis, collaborators shipped samples as frozen whole blood, isolated PBMCs, or DNA extracted from either of those sample types. With respect to this clone: No cognate antigen has been identified for it. Nothing much larger sits one base from this clone, and base qualities are not available.

The origin of this receptor is a woman aged 45-65 years who had recovered from COVID-19. What was sequenced was peripheral blood.

The CDR3 has the sequence CASSYSLSGTQYF. The DNA is TGTGCCAGCAGTTACAGCTTGAGCGGGACCCAGTACTTC. The rearrangement joined TRBV6-5 to TRBJ2-5; D gene: possibly TRBD2, on 5 matching bases. The CDR3 numbers 13 residues from cysteine through phenylalanine. The kept DNA is CDR3 alone, 39 bases in frame from the first base. The trim is 2 bases for V and 7 bases for J, with a gap of 11 bases between the germline ends. CDR1 is given as MNHEY and CDR2 as SVGAGI, both from the germline V gene.